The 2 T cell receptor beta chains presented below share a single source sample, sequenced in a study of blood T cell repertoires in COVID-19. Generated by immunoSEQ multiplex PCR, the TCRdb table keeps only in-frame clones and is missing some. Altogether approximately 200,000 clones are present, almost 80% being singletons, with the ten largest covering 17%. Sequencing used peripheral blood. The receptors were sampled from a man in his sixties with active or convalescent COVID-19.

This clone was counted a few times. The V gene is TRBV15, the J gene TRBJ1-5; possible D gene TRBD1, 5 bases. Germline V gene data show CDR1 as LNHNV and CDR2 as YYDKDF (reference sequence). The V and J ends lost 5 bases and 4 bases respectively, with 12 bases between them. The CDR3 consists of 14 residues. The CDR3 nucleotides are TGTGCCACCAGCGGGCAGGGTCCAAATCAGCCCCAGCATTTT. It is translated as CATSGQGPNQPQHF.

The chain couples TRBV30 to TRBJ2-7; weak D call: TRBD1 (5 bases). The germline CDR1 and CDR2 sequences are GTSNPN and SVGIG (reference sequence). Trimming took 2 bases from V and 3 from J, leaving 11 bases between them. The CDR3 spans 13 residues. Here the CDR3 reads CAWSPGGHYEQYF. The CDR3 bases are TGTGCCTGGAGTCCGGGCGGACACTACGAGCAGTACTTC.